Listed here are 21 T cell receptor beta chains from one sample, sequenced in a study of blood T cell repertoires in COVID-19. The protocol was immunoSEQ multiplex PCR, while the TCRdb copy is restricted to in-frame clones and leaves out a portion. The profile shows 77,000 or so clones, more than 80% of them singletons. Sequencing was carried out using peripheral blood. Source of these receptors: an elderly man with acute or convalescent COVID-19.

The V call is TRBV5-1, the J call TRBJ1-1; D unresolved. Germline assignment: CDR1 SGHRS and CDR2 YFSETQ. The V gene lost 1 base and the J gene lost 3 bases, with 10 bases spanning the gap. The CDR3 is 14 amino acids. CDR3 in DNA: TGCGCCAGCAGCTTGCTGGCTGGAGACACTGAAGCTTTCTTT. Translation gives CASSLLAGDTEAFF.

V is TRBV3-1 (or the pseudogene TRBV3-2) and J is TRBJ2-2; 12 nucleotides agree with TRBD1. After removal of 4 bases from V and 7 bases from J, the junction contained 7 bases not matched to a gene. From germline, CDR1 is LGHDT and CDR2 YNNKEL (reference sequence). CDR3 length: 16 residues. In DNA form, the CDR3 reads TGTGCCAGCAGCCGGAGGGACAGGGGGCTTATCGGGGAGCTGTTTTTT. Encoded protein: CASSRRDRGLIGELFF.

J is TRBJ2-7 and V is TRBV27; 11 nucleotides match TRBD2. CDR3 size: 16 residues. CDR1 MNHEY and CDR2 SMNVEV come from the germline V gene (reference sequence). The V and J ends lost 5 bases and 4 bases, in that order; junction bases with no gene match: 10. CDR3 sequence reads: CASSPRTSGPVYEQYF. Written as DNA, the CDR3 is TGTGCCAGCAGTCCGAGGACTAGCGGGCCGGTATACGAGCAGTACTTC.

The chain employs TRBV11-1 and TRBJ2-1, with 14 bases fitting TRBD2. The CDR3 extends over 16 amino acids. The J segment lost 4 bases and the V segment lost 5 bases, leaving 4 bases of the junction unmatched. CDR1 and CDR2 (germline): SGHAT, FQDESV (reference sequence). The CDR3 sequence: CASSRGLAGAYNEQFF. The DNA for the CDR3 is TGTGCCAGCAGCCGGGGACTAGCGGGGGCGTACAATGAGCAGTTCTTC.

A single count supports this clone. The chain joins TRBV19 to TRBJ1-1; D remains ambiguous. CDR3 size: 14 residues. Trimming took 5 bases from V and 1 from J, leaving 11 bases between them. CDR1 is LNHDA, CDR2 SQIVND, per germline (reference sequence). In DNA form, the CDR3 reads TGTGCCAGTAGTGTTTCAGCGGGGAACACTGAAGCTTTCTTT. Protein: CASSVSAGNTEAFF.

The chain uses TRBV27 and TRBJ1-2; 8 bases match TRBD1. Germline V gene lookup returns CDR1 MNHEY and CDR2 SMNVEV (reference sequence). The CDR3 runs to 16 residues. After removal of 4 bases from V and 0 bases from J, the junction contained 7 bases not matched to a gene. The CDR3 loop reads CASSSRDRGANYGYTF. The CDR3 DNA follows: TGTGCCAGCAGTTCACGCGACAGGGGAGCTAACTATGGCTACACCTTC.

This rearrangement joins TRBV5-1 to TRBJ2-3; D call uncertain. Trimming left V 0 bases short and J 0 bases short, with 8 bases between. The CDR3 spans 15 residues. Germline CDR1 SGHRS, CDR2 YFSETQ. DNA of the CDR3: TGCGCCAGCAGCTTGGCCGCGGCTAGCACAGATACGCAGTATTTT. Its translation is CASSLAAASTDTQYF.

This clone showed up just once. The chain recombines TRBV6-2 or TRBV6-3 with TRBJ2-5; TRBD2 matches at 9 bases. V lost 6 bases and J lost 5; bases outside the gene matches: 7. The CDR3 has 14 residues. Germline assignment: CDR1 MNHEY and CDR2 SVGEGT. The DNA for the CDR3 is TGTGCCAGCAGCCGCGGGGGGGCCGAGGAGACCCAGTACTTC. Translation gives CASSRGGAEETQYF.

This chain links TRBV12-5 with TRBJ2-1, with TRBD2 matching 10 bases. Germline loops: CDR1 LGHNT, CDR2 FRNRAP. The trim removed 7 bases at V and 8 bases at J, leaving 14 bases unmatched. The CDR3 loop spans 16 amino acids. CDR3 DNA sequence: TGTGCTAGTGCCCCCCTCACTAGCGGGAATAGCTATGAGCAGTTCTTC. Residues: CASAPLTSGNSYEQFF.

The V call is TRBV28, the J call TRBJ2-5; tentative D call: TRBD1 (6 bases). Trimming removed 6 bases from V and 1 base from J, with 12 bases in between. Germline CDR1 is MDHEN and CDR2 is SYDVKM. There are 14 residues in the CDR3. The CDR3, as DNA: TGTGCCAGCAGAAGAACAGGGAGCCAAGAGACCCAGTACTTC. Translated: CASRRTGSQETQYF.

CDR3 DNA sequence: TGTGCCAGTAGTCCGGGATTCAGGCCCCAGGGCAATCAGCCCCAGCATTTT. It yields the protein CASSPGFRPQGNQPQHF. The chain uses TRBV19 and TRBJ1-5, with D uncertain. V lost 5 bases and J 2 bases, leaving 19 bases between the germline ends. The germline V gene encodes CDR1 LNHDA and CDR2 SQIVND (reference sequence). This CDR3 region has 17 residues.

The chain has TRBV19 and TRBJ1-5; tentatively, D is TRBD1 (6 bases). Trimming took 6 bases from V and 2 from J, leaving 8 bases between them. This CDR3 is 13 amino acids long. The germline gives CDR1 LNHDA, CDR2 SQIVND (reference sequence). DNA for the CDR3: TGTGCCAGTAGCAGACAGGGCAATCAGCCCCAGCATTTT. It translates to CASSRQGNQPQHF.

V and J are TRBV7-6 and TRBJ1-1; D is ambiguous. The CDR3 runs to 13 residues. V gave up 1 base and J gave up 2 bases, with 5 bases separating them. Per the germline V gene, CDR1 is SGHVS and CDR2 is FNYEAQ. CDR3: CASSLDTNTEAFF. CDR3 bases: TGTGCCAGCAGCTTAGACACAAACACTGAAGCTTTCTTT.

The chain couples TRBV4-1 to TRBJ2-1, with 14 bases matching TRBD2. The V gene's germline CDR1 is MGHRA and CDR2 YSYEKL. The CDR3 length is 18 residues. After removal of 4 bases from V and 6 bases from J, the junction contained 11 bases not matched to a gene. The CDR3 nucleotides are TGCGCCAGCAGCCCGGGACTAGCGGGAGCTGGTGGGGGCAATGAGCAGTTCTTC. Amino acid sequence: CASSPGLAGAGGGNEQFF.

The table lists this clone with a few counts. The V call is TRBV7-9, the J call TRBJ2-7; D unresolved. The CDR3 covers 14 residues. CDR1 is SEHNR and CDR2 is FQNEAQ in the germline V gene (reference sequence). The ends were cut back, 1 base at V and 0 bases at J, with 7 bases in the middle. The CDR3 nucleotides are TGTGCCAGCAGCTTAGATGCGGTCTCCTACGAGCAGTACTTC. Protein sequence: CASSLDAVSYEQYF.

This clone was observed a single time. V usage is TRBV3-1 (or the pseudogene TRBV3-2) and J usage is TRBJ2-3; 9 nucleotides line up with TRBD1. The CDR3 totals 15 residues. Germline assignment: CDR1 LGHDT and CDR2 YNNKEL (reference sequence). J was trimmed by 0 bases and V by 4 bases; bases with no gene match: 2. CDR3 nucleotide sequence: TGTGCCAGCAGCCTACAGGGGGCTAGCACAGATACGCAGTATTTT. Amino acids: CASSLQGASTDTQYF.

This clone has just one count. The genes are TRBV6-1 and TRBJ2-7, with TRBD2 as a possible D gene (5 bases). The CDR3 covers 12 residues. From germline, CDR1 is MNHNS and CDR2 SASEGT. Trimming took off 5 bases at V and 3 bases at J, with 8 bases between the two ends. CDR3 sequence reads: CASSFDYYEQYF. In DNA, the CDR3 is TGTGCCAGCAGTTTTGACTACTACGAGCAGTACTTC.

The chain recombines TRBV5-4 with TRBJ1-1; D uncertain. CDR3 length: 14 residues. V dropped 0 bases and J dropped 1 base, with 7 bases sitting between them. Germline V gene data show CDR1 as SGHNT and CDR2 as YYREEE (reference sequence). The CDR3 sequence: CASSLGASNTEAFF. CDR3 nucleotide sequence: TGTGCCAGCAGCTTGGGGGCCTCGAACACTGAAGCTTTCTTT. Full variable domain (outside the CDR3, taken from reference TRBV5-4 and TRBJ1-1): ETGVTQSPTHLIKTRGQQVTLRCSSQSGHNTVSWYQQALGQGPQFIFQYYREEENGRGNFPPRFSGLQFPNYSSELNVNALELDDSALYLCASSLGASNTEAFFGQGTRLTVV.

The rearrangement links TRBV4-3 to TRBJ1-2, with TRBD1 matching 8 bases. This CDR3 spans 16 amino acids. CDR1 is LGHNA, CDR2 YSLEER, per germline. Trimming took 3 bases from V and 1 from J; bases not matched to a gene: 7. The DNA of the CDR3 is TGCGCCAGCAGCCAGGCTTACAGGGGGGATAACTATGGCTACACCTTC. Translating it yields CASSQAYRGDNYGYTF.

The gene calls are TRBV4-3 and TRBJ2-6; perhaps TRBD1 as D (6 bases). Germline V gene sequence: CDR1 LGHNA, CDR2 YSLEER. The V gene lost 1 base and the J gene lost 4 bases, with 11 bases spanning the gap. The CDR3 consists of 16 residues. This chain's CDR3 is CASSQATGTGANVLTF. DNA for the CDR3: TGCGCCAGCAGCCAAGCAACAGGGACCGGGGCCAACGTCCTGACTTTC.

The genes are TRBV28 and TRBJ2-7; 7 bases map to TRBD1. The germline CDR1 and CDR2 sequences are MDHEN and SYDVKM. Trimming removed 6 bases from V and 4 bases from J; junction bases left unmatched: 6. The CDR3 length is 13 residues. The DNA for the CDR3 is TGTGCCAGCAGGATAGGACAGGCTTACGAGCAGTACTTC. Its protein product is CASRIGQAYEQYF. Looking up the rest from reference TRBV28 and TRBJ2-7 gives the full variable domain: DVKVTQSSRYLVKRTGEKVFLECVQDMDHENMFWYRQDPGLGLRLIYFSYDVKMKEKGDIPEGYSVSREKKERFSLILESASTNQTSMYLCASRIGQAYEQYFGPGTRLTVT.